This note documents a single T cell receptor beta chain sequence. Antigen: not known. Germline lookup yields CDR1 SGHNT and CDR2 YYREEE (reference sequence). The trim removed 4 bases at V and 0 bases at J, leaving 7 bases unmatched. There are 16 residues in the CDR3. TCRdb used MiXCR to reprocess the reads, holding one entry per CDR3 protein. The sample lists about 890,000 distinct CDR3 sequences, 31% occurring once. These data are taken from a study of T cell repertoires in cytomegalovirus infection. As for the study in general: Both recently identified HLA-C-restricted and well-studied HLA-B-restricted CMV epitopes were used in the study. Public TCR beta signature analysis indicated the presence of both CMV infection and matching HLA type.

Points from the study as a whole: Summed frequency of public TCR beta families distinguished CMV carriers with the relevant HLA. Clonotype analysis showed dominance of the ex vivo response by HLA-C-restricted CMV-specific TCR beta clonotypes.

V and J are TRBV5-4 and TRBJ1-1; the match to TRBD1 covers 9 bases. The source is a human donor in good health (CMV status not recorded). Some clones in this sample may be carry-over from other donors' samples. Material: cultured CD8+ T cells from PBMCs, obtained from culture after CMV antigen stimulation. CDR3 nucleotide sequence: TGTGCCAGCAGCCCAGACGGGACAGGGATGAACACTGAAGCTTTCTTT. Translating it yields CASSPDGTGMNTEAFF.